This TCR beta chain originates from a study of T cells in Graves' hyperthyroidism and ophthalmopathy. Exclusions: uncontrolled infection, other autoimmune disease, pregnancy, lactation. The diagnostic basis comprised clinical symptoms, serum thyroxine and TRAb, thyroid ultrasound and orbital computed tomography. From roughly 10 ml of fresh peripheral blood, PBMCs were isolated. TCR beta CDR3 region amplification was performed from RNA transcripts. With the HTBI primer set, the TCR CDR3 went through a first round of RT-PCR. Each CDR3 protein gets one entry after TCRdb re-called the multiplex PCR reads with MiXCR. The table shows approximately 250,000 distinct CDR3 sequences, with around 25% occurring only once. Study findings and constraints: For ophthalmopathy, model prediction preceded onset by a median about 6.2 months.

This clonotype has at least ten counts. What it recognizes is unknown. The TCR originated in a woman aged 40 to 50 with Graves' ophthalmopathy. The sample was blood.

This chain's CDR3 is CASSPRPGRGRETQYF. The CDR3 DNA reads TGTGCCAGCAGTCCACGTCCAGGGAGGGGGCGAGAGACCCAGTACTTC. The rearrangement links TRBV28 to TRBJ2-5; D tentatively reads TRBD1 or TRBD2 (7 bases each). This CDR3 is 16 amino acids long. V lost 5 bases to trimming and J lost 4 bases, with 20 bases between them. The germline gives CDR1 MDHEN, CDR2 SYDVKM.